The source of this TCR beta chain is a study of CD8 T cell repertoires and HIV-1 epitope variants. Across the whole study: Twenty-five autologous and known Gag and Nef epitope variant peptides each stimulated T cells separately. Controls included no peptide, Ebola AY9 epitope, and a CMV, EBV, flu pool.

V lost 4 bases to trimming and J lost 8 bases, with 9 bases between them. Germline CDR1 MNHEY, CDR2 SVGAGI. The CDR3 is 12 residues long. TCRdb's table, derived via immunoSEQ multiplex PCR, lists solely in-frame clones and lacks some. The sample holds some 7,000 clones, less than 75% seen once. Comments on this clone: What it binds is unknown.

This TCR came from a male donor with HIV. This chain connects TRBV6-5 to TRBJ1-5; no definite D call. Sample: cultured CD8+ T cells derived from PBMCs. The DNA for the CDR3 is TGTGCCAGCAGTTCGGGTTTAGAGCCCCAGCATTTT. This translates into CASSSGLEPQHF.